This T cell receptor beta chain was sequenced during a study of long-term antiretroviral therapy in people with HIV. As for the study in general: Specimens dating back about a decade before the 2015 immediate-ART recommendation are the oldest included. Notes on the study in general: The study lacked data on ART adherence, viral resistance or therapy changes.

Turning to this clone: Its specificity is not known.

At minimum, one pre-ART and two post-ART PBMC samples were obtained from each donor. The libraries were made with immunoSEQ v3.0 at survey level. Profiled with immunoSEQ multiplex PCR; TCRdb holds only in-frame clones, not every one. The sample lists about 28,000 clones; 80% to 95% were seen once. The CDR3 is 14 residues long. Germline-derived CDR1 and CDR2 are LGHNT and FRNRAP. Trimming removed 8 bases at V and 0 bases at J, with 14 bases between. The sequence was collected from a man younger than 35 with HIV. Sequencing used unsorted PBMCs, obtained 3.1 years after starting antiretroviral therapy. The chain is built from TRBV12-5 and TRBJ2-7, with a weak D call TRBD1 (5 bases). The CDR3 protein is CASPAAGSSYEQYF. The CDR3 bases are TGTGCTAGTCCCGCGGCAGGGTCCTCCTACGAGCAGTACTTC.